Each of the 4 T cell receptor beta chains below was sequenced from the same sample in a study of blood T cell repertoires in COVID-19. The assay was immunoSEQ multiplex PCR, and TCRdb's table has in-frame clones only and misses some. The sample lists under 250,000 clones; roughly 88% were seen once. Sequences were obtained from peripheral blood. Receptors were obtained from an elderly man with acute or convalescent COVID-19.

The V call is TRBV6-5, the J call TRBJ2-3; possible D gene TRBD2, 6 bases. The CDR3 runs 14 residues. With 5 bases removed from V and 2 bases from J, the gap between germline ends came to 11 bases. Germline CDR1 reads MNHEY; CDR2 reads SVGAGI. In nucleotides, the CDR3 is TGTGCCAGCAGTCCTCGGGGGACCACAGATACGCAGTATTTT. Translation: CASSPRGTTDTQYF.

The rearrangement links TRBV9 to TRBJ2-3; 12 bases map to TRBD2. After removal of 0 bases from V and 6 bases from J, the junction contained 5 bases not matched to a gene. Germline CDR1 SGDLS, CDR2 YYNGEE. The CDR3 runs 16 residues. The CDR3 sequence is CASSVAPSGGADTQYF. As DNA, the CDR3 is TGTGCCAGCAGCGTAGCTCCTAGCGGGGGGGCCGATACGCAGTATTTT. The variable domain in full, with the rest retrieved from reference TRBV9 and TRBJ2-3, is DSGVTQTPKHLITATGQRVTLRCSPRSGDLSVYWYQQSLDQGLQFLIQYYNGEERAKGNILERFSAQQFPDLHSELNLSSLELGDSALYFCASSVAPSGGADTQYFGPGTRLTVL.

The chain has TRBV15 and TRBJ2-3; 14 nucleotides line up with TRBD2. The germline V gene encodes CDR1 LNHNV and CDR2 YYDKDF (reference sequence). CDR3 length: 18 amino acids. The V segment lost 3 bases and the J segment 8 bases; nucleotides outside the gene matches: 13. CDR3 protein: CATSRGQMRLAGGGTQYF. CDR3 bases: TGTGCCACCAGCAGGGGGCAAATGCGACTAGCGGGAGGGGGTACGCAGTATTTT.

This chain joins TRBV28 and TRBJ1-1; D not resolved. The CDR3 length is 14 residues. CDR1 is MDHEN, CDR2 SYDVKM, per germline. Deletions cut 4 bases from V and 1 base from J, with 10 bases between. The chain's CDR3 is CASSSTIPNTEAFF. DNA for the CDR3: TGTGCCAGCAGTTCGACAATTCCGAACACTGAAGCTTTCTTT.